These T cell receptor beta chains were read from a single sample in a study of T-cell memory formation after mild COVID-19. MiXCR was run by TCRdb on the 5' RACE reads, yielding one entry per CDR3 protein. This table has roughly 62,000 distinct CDR3 sequences, about 9.4% appearing once. The source material was PBMCs or a T cell subset sorted from them (not recorded which). The receptors were gathered from a man younger than 35 who had mild COVID-19 (a few samples of this study predate the infection). Cell type and time point are not known. CDR3s include the opening cysteine and the closing phenylalanine or tryptophan. The D gene is left open where the match is weak. The size field is filled for only some rows; it gives once, few, many or a size class.

>-|-|TRBV3-1|TRBJ2-1
TGTGCCAGCAGCTCCAGGGAGCAGACACCCTACAATGAGCAGTTCTTC
CASSSREQTPYNEQFF
>-|-|TRBV7-2|TRBJ2-5
TGTGCCAGCAGCTTATTTCTCCTGGGGTGGGAGACCCAGTACTTC
CASSLFLLGWETQYF
>TRBD2|-|TRBV4-3|TRBJ2-1
TGCGCCAGCAGCCAAGTCCTAGCGGGACTTACCGGTGAGCAGTTCTTC
CASSQVLAGLTGEQFF
>-|-|TRBV28|TRBJ1-2
TGTGCCAGTTCCACGTCCGGCCTAGGCTACACCTTC
CASSTSGLGYTF
>-|few|TRBV12-3/TRBV12-4|TRBJ1-2
TGTGCCAGCAGTTTATCCACATATGGCTACACCTTC
CASSLSTYGYTF
>-|few|TRBV7-2|TRBJ1-1
TGTGCCAGCAGCTCCGGAGGATACACTGAAGCTTTCTTT
CASSSGGYTEAFF
>TRBD2|few|TRBV4-2|TRBJ2-5
TGTGCCAGCAGCCAAAGCGGGGGGGCCCGCGAGACCCAGTACTTC
CASSQSGGARETQYF
>-|few|TRBV5-1|TRBJ2-1
TGCGCCAGCAGCTCCTCAGGGGGGGGAGAGGTCTTC
CASSSSGGGEVF
>-|-|TRBV29-1|TRBJ2-6
TGCAGCGTTGGATTGACAGTTGGGGCCAACGTCCTGACTTTC
CSVGLTVGANVLTF
>-|-|TRBV5-1|TRBJ1-1
TGCGCCAGCAGCTTGCGGGCCAATGAAGCTTTCTTT
CASSLRANEAFF
>-|many|TRBV29-1|TRBJ2-3
TGCAGCGTTGGGCGGGGCCTCGGGTCGACGCAGTATTTT
CSVGRGLGSTQYF
>TRBD2|few|TRBV20-1|TRBJ2-1
TGCAGTGCTAGCGGGCTAGCGGGGACCACCGGGGGCAATGAGCAGTTCTTC
CSASGLAGTTGGNEQFF
>-|-|TRBV20-1|TRBJ1-1
TGCAGTGCTAGCCCTCAGGGCCCGAACACTGAAGCTTTCTTT
CSASPQGPNTEAFF
>TRBD1|many|TRBV5-6|TRBJ1-2
TGTGCCAGCAGCAGATACTACAGGGGGCCTGGCTACACCTTC
CASSRYYRGPGYTF
>-|many|TRBV5-1|TRBJ2-2
TGCGCCAGCGTGATTGCCCTCGGGACCGGGGAGCTGTTTTTT
CASVIALGTGELFF
>-|few|TRBV5-1|TRBJ2-2
TGCGCCAGCAGCTTGGAGACAGCGAACACCGGGGAGCTGTTTTTT
CASSLETANTGELFF
>-|-|TRBV5-1|TRBJ2-6
TGCGCCAGCAGCTTACATCAAATAACCTCTGGGGCCAACGTCCTGACTTTC
CASSLHQITSGANVLTF
>-|-|TRBV7-9|TRBJ1-6
TGTGCCAGCAGCTTGAGTGGCCGTAATTCACCCCTCCACTTT
CASSLSGRNSPLHF
>-|few|TRBV7-2|TRBJ1-2
TGTGCCAGCAGCGATGACATGTCCTATGGCTACACCTTC
CASSDDMSYGYTF
>TRBD1|few|TRBV6-6|TRBJ1-2
TGTGCCAGCAGGGAGCAGGGGGCTAATGGCTACACCTTC
CASREQGANGYTF
>TRBD1|few|TRBV30|TRBJ2-7
TGTGCCTGGAACCGGATCTACGGCGGACAGGGGGCCCAGGGGCAGTACTTC
CAWNRIYGGQGAQGQYF
>-|few|TRBV6-5|TRBJ2-2
TGTGCCAGCAGCAGGGCGGGGGCCACGAACACCGGGGAGCTGTTTTTT
CASSRAGATNTGELFF
>-|few|TRBV5-1|TRBJ1-1
TGCGCCAGCAGCTTGGAATTGAACACTGAAGCTTTCTTT
CASSLELNTEAFF
>TRBD1|-|TRBV18|TRBJ2-2
TGTGCCAGCTCTCAGCAGGGGGTTGAGAACACCGGGGAGCTGTTTTTT
CASSQQGVENTGELFF
>-|many|TRBV4-3|TRBJ2-1
TGCGCCAGCAGCCACGCCCAGAGCAATGAGCAGTTCTTC
CASSHAQSNEQFF
>TRBD2|-|TRBV10-1|TRBJ2-7
TGCGCCAGCAGCTCCGACGGGGGGGGCCTCCCCTACGAGCAGTACTTC
CASSSDGGGLPYEQYF
>-|few|TRBV7-8|TRBJ1-2
TGTGCCAGCAGCCCGGACCCCAACTATGGCTACACCTTC
CASSPDPNYGYTF
>TRBD1|-|TRBV5-1|TRBJ2-2
TGCGCCAGCAAGCTCGGAGCGGGACAGGGGGCCGGGGAGCTGTTTTTT
CASKLGAGQGAGELFF
>-|few|TRBV18|TRBJ1-1
TGTGCCAGCTCACCAACAGGATTGAACACTGAAGCTTTCTTT
CASSPTGLNTEAFF
>-|-|TRBV11-1|TRBJ1-4
TGTGCCAGCAGCTTAGCGCCGGGTCGAGGACTGTTTTTT
CASSLAPGRGLFF
>-|few|TRBV11-2|TRBJ2-1
TGTGCCAGCAGCTTACCTAATTACAGGACCCCAAACAATGAGCAGTTCTTC
CASSLPNYRTPNNEQFF
>-|medium-sized|TRBV5-6|TRBJ2-5
TGTGCCAGCAGCTTCAAACAGGGCGGAGAGACCCAGTACTTC
CASSFKQGGETQYF
>-|-|TRBV5-1|TRBJ1-2
TGCGCCAGCAGCTTGGATCTTGGGGAAGGCTACACCTTC
CASSLDLGEGYTF
>TRBD2|-|TRBV5-4|TRBJ2-7
TGTGCAACCTGGGGTAGCGGGGGTCCCGTGGAGCAGTACTTC
CATWGSGGPVEQYF
>-|many|TRBV4-3|TRBJ2-6
TGCGCCAGCAGCCAAGATCGGTCCCGAGGGAGCTCGGCCAACGTCCTGACTTTC
CASSQDRSRGSSANVLTF
>-|few|TRBV6-5|TRBJ2-7
TGTGCCAGCAGGGGGGGGCTTAGTAATTTAGAGCAGTACTTC
CASRGGLSNLEQYF
>-|many|TRBV5-1|TRBJ2-1
TGCGCCAGCAGCTTGGATGGAGGGACGAATTACAATGAGCAGTTCTTC
CASSLDGGTNYNEQFF
>TRBD2|few|TRBV4-2|TRBJ2-7
TGTGCCAGCAGCCAAGATACTAGCGGGGGCCCAGCCAACGAGCAGTACTTC
CASSQDTSGGPANEQYF
>-|-|TRBV5-6|TRBJ2-5
TGTGCCAGCAGCCCGAAGGACGTGAAGACCCAGTACTTC
CASSPKDVKTQYF
>TRBD2|many|TRBV6-5|TRBJ2-1
TGTGCCAGCAAGCTAGCGGGGGGGAGTTACAATGAGCAGTTCTTC
CASKLAGGSYNEQFF